These 17 T cell receptor beta chains were sequenced from one sample in a study of metastatic and nonmetastatic thyroid tumors. TCRdb reprocessed the PCR reads via MiXCR. Among some 38,000 clones listed, roughly 50% were seen once. All patients reached thyroid surgery having received no treatment beforehand. The sample comprised tumor tissue. These receptor sequences come from a male donor with papillary thyroid cancer or a benign thyroid nodule (not recorded which). Some clones in this sample may be carry-over from other donors' samples.

The chain links TRBV5-1 to TRBJ2-2; possible D gene TRBD2, 6 bases. Deletions cut 0 bases from V and 4 bases from J, with 10 bases between. CDR3 length equals 15 residues. Germline V gene sequence: CDR1 SGHRS, CDR2 YFSETQ. The CDR3 loop is CASSLAGDITGELFF. Written as DNA, the CDR3 is TGCGCCAGCAGCTTGGCGGGAGATATCACCGGGGAGCTGTTTTTT.

This clone was found a few times. The chain employs TRBV11-2 and TRBJ2-2; no clear D. The germline V and J ends were trimmed by 0 bases and 5 bases, with 7 bases remaining between them. Looked up from germline, CDR1 is SGHAT and CDR2 is FQNNGV. The length of the CDR3 is 14 residues. The CDR3 reads CASSLDHGTGELFF. As DNA, the CDR3 is TGTGCCAGCAGCTTAGATCACGGTACCGGGGAGCTGTTTTTT. The full variable domain, in which reference TRBV11-2 and TRBJ2-2 provide the parts outside the CDR3, is EAGVAQSPRYKIIEKRQSVAFWCNPISGHATLYWYQQILGQGPKLLIQFQNNGVVDDSQLPKDRFSAERLKGVDSTLKIQPAKLEDSAVYLCASSLDHGTGELFFGEGSRLTVL.

This clone was seen a few times. The chain links TRBV6-1 to TRBJ2-5; 11 bases align to TRBD2. CDR1 is MNHNS and CDR2 is SASEGT in the germline V gene. After removal of 6 bases from V and 3 bases from J, the junction contained 9 bases not matched to a gene. The CDR3 sequence is 16 residues long. CDR3 nucleotide sequence: TGTGCCAGCAGGCGAACTAGCGGGAGTGAAGAAGAGACCCAGTACTTC. Translation: CASRRTSGSEEETQYF.

This clone has just a few counts. The chain carries TRBV4-1 and TRBJ2-2; D is unresolved. Germline loops: CDR1 MGHRA, CDR2 YSYEKL. V was trimmed by 2 bases and J by 4 bases, leaving 8 bases between them. The length of the CDR3 is 14 residues. Here the CDR3 DNA reads TGCGCCAGCAGCCAACCTCTTTCCACCGGGGAGCTGTTTTTT. This sequence encodes CASSQPLSTGELFF.

V usage is TRBV30 and J usage is TRBJ2-5, with TRBD2 identical over 8 bases. Germline V lookup: CDR1 GTSNPN, CDR2 SVGIG (reference sequence). Trimming at V came to 3 bases and at J to 5 bases, leaving 5 bases not matched to a gene. The CDR3 runs 13 residues. The CDR3: CAWRTGGRETQYF. CDR3 nucleotides: TGTGCCTGGAGGACGGGGGGGAGGGAGACCCAGTACTTC.

This chain joins TRBV18 and TRBJ1-1; TRBD1 matches at 7 bases. Trimming took 3 bases from V and 1 from J; bases not matched to a gene: 8. The CDR3 contains 16 residues. CDR1 is KGHSH, CDR2 LQKENI, per germline. CDR3: CASSPPGGQWNTEAFF. The CDR3 DNA reads as TGTGCCAGCTCACCCCCGGGGGGACAGTGGAACACTGAAGCTTTCTTT.

In the case of this clone: A read error may account for a junction end that differs from germline. The chain carries TRBV28 and TRBJ1-2; D possibly corresponds to TRBD1 (6 bases). Germline values: CDR1 MDHEN, CDR2 SYDVKM. This CDR3 has 16 residues. The CDR3 DNA sequence: TGTGCCAGTAGTTTTGGGATGGGGGGCCGGGCTGATGGCTACACCTTC. Translating it yields CASSFGMGGRADGYTF.

Note on this clone: Germline and junction disagree at one end, which may indicate a read error. The CDR3 nucleotides read TGCAGTGCTAGCCTCCCGCCTCGCACTCTCCACTTC. Translating gives CSASLPPRTLHF. The genes are TRBV20-1 and TRBJ1-2; no firm D call. Germline V lookup: CDR1 DFQATT, CDR2 SNEGSKA (reference sequence). The CDR3 sequence is 12 residues long.

This clone was seen more than once but under ten times. The chain is built from TRBV20-1 and TRBJ1-6, with D possibly TRBD1 on 6 matching bases. V lost 0 bases and J lost 4, with 10 bases in between. Germline V CDR1 and CDR2: DFQATT, SNEGSKA (reference sequence). The CDR3 loop spans 15 amino acids. The CDR3 protein is CSAREDRGYNSPLHF. CDR3 DNA: TGCAGTGCTAGAGAGGATAGGGGGTATAATTCACCCCTCCACTTT.

The rearrangement joins TRBV9 to TRBJ2-7; 8 bases line up with TRBD2. CDR3 length equals 15 residues. CDR1 is SGDLS and CDR2 is YYNGEE in the germline V gene. Unmatched junction bases numbered 9, after V lost 4 bases and J lost 3 bases. Here the CDR3 DNA reads TGTGCCAGCAGCTCAGCTGGCGGGGGGAACTACGAGCAGTACTTC. Protein product: CASSSAGGGNYEQYF.

The chain recombines TRBV19 with TRBJ2-7; D unresolved. In germline, CDR1 is LNHDA, CDR2 SQIVND (reference sequence). CDR3 size: 13 residues. V lost 4 bases, J lost 4 bases, and 11 bases lay in between. The CDR3 here is CASSRKVGYEQYF. The CDR3 DNA reads TGTGCCAGTAGTAGGAAAGTAGGGTACGAGCAGTACTTC.

The genes are TRBV30 and TRBJ1-2; the match to TRBD1 covers 11 bases. The CDR3 has 14 residues. V was clipped by 2 bases and J by 8 bases; unmatched bases: 7. Per the germline V gene, CDR1 is GTSNPN and CDR2 is SVGIG (reference sequence). CDR3 loop: CAWSLGQGATGYTF. The CDR3 coding sequence is TGTGCCTGGAGTCTCGGACAGGGGGCGACCGGCTACACCTTC.

V and J are TRBV20-1 and TRBJ1-2; D is unclear. From germline, CDR1 is DFQATT and CDR2 SNEGSKA (reference sequence). The CDR3 is 11 residues long. V gave up 5 bases and J gave up 1 base, with 5 bases separating them. This CDR3 reads CSAYDNYGYTF. In DNA, the CDR3 is TGCAGTGCTTACGATAACTATGGCTACACCTTC.

This chain's CDR3 is CSARPDTMNTEAFF. Here the CDR3 DNA reads TGCAGTGCCAGACCGGACACCATGAACACTGAAGCTTTCTTT. The chain uses TRBV20-1 and TRBJ1-1; D may be TRBD1 (5 bases). The CDR3 is 14 amino acids. Looked up from germline, CDR1 is DFQATT and CDR2 is SNEGSKA (reference sequence). Trimming shortened V by 6 bases and J by 0 bases, and 14 bases separated the two germline ends.

This clone was seen a handful of times. This sequence joins TRBV20-1 and TRBJ1-1; the D gene is possibly TRBD1 (6 bases). The CDR3 spans 13 residues. Germline V gene lookup returns CDR1 DFQATT and CDR2 SNEGSKA (reference sequence). The V and J ends lost 4 bases and 7 bases respectively, with 16 bases between them. CDR3 region: CSAKSGGSGEAFF. The CDR3 coding sequence is TGCAGTGCTAAATCCGGGGGCAGTGGTGAAGCTTTCTTT.

The chain carries TRBV20-1 and TRBJ2-7; TRBD2 matches at 7 bases. This CDR3 region has 14 residues. V shed 0 bases, J shed 3 bases, and the junction held 5 bases outside the gene matches. The germline V gene encodes CDR1 DFQATT and CDR2 SNEGSKA (reference sequence). CDR3 in amino acids: CSAREGGTVYEQYF. CDR3 nucleotide sequence: TGCAGTGCTAGAGAGGGAGGGACTGTCTACGAGCAGTACTTC.

This chain links TRBV20-1 with TRBJ2-1; the match to TRBD2 covers 7 bases. The CDR3 extends over 12 amino acids. Germline CDR1 and CDR2: DFQATT and SNEGSKA (reference sequence). Trimming at V came to 3 bases and at J to 7 bases, leaving 3 bases not matched to a gene. The CDR3 DNA reads TGCAGTGCTAGTTTGCGGGAGAATGAGCAGTTCTTC. This sequence encodes CSASLRENEQFF.